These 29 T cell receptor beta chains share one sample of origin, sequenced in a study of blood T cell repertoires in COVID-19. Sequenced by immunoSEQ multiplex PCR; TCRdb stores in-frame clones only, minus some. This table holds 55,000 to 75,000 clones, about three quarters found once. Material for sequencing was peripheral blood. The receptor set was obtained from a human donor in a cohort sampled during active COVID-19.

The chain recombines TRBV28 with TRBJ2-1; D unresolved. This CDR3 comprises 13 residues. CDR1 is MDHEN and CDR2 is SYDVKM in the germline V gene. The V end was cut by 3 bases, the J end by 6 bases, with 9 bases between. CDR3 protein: CASSFGLTNEQFF. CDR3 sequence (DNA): TGTGCCAGCAGTTTCGGGTTAACCAATGAGCAGTTCTTC.

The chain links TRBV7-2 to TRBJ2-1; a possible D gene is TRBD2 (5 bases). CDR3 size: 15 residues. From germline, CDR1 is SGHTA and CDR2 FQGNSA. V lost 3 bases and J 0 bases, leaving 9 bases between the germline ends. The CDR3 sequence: CASSLERSSYNEQFF. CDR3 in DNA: TGTGCCAGCAGCTTGGAGCGGAGCTCCTACAATGAGCAGTTCTTC.

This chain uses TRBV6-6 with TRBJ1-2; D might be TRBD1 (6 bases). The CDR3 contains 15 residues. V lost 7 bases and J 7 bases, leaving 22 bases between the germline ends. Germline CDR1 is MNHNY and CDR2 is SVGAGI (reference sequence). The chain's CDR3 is CASTLLAEQGRGYTF. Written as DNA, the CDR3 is TGTGCCAGCACCCTTTTAGCAGAACAGGGTCGTGGCTACACCTTC.

The CDR3 region has the DNA TGTGCCAGCAGTGAACAGGCCACTGGGGCCAACGTCCTGACTTTC. This translates into CASSEQATGANVLTF. The chain couples TRBV2 to TRBJ2-6; D gene ambiguous. Trimming took 2 bases from V and 2 from J, leaving 7 bases between them. The CDR3 runs 15 residues. CDR1 is SNHLY, CDR2 FYNNEI, per germline.

The CDR3 bases are TGTGCCAGCAGCCCCCAGGAGGGCCCGACCGGGGAGCTGTTTTTT. As protein: CASSPQEGPTGELFF. The chain employs TRBV7-6 and TRBJ2-2, with D tentatively TRBD2 (6 bases). The CDR3 runs 15 residues. V lost 5 bases and J lost 5, with 15 bases in between. Germline lookup yields CDR1 SGHVS and CDR2 FNYEAQ. Drawing the rest from reference TRBV7-6 and TRBJ2-2, the complete variable domain is GAGVSQSPRYKVTKRGQDVALRCDPISGHVSLYWYRQALGQGPEFLTYFNYEAQQDKSGLPNDRFSAERPEGSISTLTIQRTEQRDSAMYRCASSPQEGPTGELFFGEGSRLTVL.

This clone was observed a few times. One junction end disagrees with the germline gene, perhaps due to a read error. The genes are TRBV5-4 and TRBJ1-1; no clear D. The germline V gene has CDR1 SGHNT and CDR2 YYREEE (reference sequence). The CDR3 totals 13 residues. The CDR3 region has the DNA TGTGCCAGCAGCCAAGACCGGGTATCTGATGCTTTCTTT. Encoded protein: CASSQDRVSDAFF.

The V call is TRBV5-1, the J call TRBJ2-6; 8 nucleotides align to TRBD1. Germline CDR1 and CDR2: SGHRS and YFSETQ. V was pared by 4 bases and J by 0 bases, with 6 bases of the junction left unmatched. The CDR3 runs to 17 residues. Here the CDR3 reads CASSPRTGFSGANVLTF. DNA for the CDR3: TGCGCCAGCAGCCCTAGGACAGGGTTCTCTGGGGCCAACGTCCTGACTTTC.

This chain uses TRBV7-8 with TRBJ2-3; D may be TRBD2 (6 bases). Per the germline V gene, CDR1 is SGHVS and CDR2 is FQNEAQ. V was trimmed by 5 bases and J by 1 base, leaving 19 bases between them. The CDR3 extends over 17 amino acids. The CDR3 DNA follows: TGTGCCAGCAGCCACCGTGCGGGGCTTGGGGGCACAGATACGCAGTATTTT. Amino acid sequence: CASSHRAGLGGTDTQYF.

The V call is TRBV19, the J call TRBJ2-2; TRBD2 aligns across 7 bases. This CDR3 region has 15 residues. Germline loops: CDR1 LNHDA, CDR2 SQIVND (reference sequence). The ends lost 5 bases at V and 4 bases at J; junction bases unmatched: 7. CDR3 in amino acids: CASSRRGGSTGELFF. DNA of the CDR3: TGTGCCAGTAGTCGGCGGGGAGGGAGCACCGGGGAGCTGTTTTTT.

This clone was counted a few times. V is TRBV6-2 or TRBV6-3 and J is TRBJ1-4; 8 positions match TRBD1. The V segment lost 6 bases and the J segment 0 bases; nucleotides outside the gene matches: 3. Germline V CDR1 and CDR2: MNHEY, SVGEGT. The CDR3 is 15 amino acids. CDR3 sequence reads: CASSRGQATNEKLFF. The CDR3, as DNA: TGTGCCAGCAGCCGGGGACAGGCAACTAATGAAAAACTGTTTTTT.

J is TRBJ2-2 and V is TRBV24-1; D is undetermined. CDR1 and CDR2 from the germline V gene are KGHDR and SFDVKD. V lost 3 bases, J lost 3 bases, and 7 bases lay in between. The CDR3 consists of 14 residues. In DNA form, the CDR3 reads TGTGCCACCAGTGATGTAGCTTACACCGGGGAGCTGTTTTTT. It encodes CATSDVAYTGELFF.

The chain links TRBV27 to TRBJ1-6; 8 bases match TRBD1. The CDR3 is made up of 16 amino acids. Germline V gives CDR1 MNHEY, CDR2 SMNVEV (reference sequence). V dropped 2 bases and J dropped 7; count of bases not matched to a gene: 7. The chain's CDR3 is CASSLNQGALNSPLHF. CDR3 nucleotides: TGTGCCAGCAGTTTAAATCAGGGGGCATTGAATTCACCCCTCCACTTT.

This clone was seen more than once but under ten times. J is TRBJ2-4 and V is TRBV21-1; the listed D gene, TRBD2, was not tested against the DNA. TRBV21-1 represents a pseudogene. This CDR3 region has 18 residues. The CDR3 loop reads CASSKVERAGEVKNIQYF. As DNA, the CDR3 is TGTGCCAGCAGCAAAGTAGAGAGGGCGGGAGAAGTCAAAAACATTCAGTACTTC.

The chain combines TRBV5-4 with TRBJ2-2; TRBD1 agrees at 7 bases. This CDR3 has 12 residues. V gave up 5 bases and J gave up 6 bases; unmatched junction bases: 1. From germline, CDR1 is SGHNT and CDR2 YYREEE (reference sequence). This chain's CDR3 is CASSQGAGELFF. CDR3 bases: TGTGCCAGCAGTCAGGGGGCCGGGGAGCTGTTTTTT.

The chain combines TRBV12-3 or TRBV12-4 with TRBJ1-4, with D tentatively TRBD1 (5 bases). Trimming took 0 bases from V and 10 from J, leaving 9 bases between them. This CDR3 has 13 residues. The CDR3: CASSLAGAGKLFF. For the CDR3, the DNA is TGTGCCAGCAGTTTAGCAGGGGCAGGAAAACTGTTTTTT.

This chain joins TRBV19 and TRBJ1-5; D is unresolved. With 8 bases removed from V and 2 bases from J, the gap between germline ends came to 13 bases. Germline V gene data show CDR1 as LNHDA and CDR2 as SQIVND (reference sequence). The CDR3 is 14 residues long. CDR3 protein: CASGREGGNQPQHF. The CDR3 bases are TGTGCCAGTGGAAGAGAGGGTGGCAATCAGCCCCAGCATTTT. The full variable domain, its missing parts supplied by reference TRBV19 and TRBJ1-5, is DGGITQSPKYLFRKEGQNVTLSCEQNLNHDAMYWYRQDPGQGLRLIYYSQIVNDFQKGDIAEGYSVSREKKESFPLTVTSAQKNPTAFYLCASGREGGNQPQHFGDGTRLSIL.

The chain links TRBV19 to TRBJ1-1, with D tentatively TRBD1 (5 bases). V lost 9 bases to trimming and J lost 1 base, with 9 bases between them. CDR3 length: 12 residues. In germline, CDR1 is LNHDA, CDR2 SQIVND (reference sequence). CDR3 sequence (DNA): TGTGCCAGCCACCAGGGGAACACTGAAGCTTTCTTT. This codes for CASHQGNTEAFF.

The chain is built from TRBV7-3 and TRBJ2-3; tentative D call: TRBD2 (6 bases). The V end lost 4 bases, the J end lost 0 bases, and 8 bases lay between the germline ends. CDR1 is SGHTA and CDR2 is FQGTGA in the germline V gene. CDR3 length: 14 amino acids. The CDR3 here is CASSSGDSTDTQYF. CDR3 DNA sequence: TGTGCCAGCAGCTCGGGGGATAGCACAGATACGCAGTATTTT.

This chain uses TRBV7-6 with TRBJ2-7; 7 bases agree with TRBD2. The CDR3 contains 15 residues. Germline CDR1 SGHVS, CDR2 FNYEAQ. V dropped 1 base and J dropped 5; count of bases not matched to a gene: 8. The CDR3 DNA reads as TGTGCCAGCAGCTTAGAGGGGACTACCTTCCACGAGCAGTACTTC. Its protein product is CASSLEGTTFHEQYF.

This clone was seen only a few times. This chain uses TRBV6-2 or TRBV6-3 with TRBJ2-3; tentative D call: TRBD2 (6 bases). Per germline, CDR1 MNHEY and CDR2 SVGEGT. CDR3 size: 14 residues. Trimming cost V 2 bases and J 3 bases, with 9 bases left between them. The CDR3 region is CASSYELATDTQYF. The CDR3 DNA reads TGTGCCAGCAGTTACGAACTAGCAACAGATACGCAGTATTTT.

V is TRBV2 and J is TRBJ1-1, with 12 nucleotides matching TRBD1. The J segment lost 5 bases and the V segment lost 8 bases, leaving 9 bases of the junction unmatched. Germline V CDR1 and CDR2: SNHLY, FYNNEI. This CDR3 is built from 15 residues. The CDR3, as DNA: TGTGCCAGCCGGAAGGGACAGGGGGCCGGGACTGAAGCTTTCTTT. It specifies CASRKGQGAGTEAFF.

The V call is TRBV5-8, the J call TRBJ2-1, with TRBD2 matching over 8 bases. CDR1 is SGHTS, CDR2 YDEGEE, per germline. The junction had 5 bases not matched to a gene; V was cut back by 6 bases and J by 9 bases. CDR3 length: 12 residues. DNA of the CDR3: TGTGCCAGCACGCGGGGGGTCGGTGAGCAGTTCTTC. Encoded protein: CASTRGVGEQFF.

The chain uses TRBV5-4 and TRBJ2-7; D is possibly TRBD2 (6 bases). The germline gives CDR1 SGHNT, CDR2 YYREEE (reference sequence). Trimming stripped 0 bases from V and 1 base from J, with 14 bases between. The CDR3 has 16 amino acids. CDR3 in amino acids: CASSLGGTRGSYEQYF. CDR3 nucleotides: TGTGCCAGCAGCTTGGGAGGGACTCGGGGATCCTACGAGCAGTACTTC.

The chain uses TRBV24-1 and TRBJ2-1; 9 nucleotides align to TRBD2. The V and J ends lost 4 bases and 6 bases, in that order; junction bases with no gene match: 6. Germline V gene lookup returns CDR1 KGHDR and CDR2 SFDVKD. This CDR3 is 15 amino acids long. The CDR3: CATSDGTSIGNEQFF. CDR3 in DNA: TGTGCCACCAGTGACGGGACTAGCATCGGCAATGAGCAGTTCTTC.

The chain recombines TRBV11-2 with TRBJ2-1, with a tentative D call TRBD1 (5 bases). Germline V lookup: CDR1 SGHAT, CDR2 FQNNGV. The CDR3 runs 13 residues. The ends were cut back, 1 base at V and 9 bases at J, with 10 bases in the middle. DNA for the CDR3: TGTGCCAGCAGCTTAGTTAGGGGCGGTGAGCAGTTCTTC. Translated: CASSLVRGGEQFF.

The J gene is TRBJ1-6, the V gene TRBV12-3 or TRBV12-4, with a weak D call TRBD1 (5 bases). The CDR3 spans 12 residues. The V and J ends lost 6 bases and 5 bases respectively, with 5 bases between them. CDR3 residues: CASRTDNSPLHF. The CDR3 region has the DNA TGTGCCAGCAGGACAGATAATTCACCCCTCCACTTT.

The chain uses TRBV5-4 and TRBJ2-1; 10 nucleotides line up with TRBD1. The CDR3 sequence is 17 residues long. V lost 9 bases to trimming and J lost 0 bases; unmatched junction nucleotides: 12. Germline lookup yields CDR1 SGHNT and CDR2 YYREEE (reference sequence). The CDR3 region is CATLTGGPGSSYNEQFF. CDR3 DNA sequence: TGTGCCACTCTGACAGGGGGCCCCGGAAGCTCCTACAATGAGCAGTTCTTC.

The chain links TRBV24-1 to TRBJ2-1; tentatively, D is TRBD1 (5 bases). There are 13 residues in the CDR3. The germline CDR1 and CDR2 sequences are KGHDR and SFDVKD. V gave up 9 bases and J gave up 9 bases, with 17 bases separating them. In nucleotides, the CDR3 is TGTGCCACCGCCGCGGTCCCAGGGCTTGAGCAGTTCTTC. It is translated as CATAAVPGLEQFF.

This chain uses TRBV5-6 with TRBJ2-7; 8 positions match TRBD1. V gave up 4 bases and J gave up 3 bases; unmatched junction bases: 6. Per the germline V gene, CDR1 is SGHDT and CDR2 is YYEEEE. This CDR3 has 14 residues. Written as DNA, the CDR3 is TGTGCCAGCAGCCCCGGGGACAGGAGCTACGAGCAGTACTTC. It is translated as CASSPGDRSYEQYF.